This record covers a single TCR beta chain. The antigen remains undetermined. Sample treatment: over 15 received Ad26.COV2.S at low or high dose, single or two shots; roughly 5 received placebo; per-sample allocation not given. Samples analyzed were those drawn on day 63 after the first vaccine or placebo injection. Whoever gave the sample was an adult aged 18-55 years in Boston. Ad26.COV2.S expressed prefusion-stabilized spike from the original Wuhan strain. This specimen belongs to a study of Ad26.COV2.S vaccination and SARS-CoV-2 variants. About the study: The study gave Ad26.COV2.S intramuscularly, once or twice 56 days apart.

Using immunoSEQ multiplex PCR, the repertoire was profiled, and TCRdb retains in-frame clones only, with some absent. In the table there are roughly 500,000 clones, 75% to 90% of which are singletons. V was shortened by 7 bases and J by 15 bases, with 21 bases between the two germline ends. Looked up from germline, CDR1 is MNHEY and CDR2 is SVGAGI. The CDR3 extends over 13 amino acids. Overall study findings and caveats: People given the vaccine had a wider spike-specific TCR breadth than placebo recipients did.

V is TRBV6-5 and J is TRBJ2-2, with a possible D match to TRBD2 (6 bases). The TCR was taken from a person between 18 and 59 years old who received the Ad26.COV2.S COVID-19 vaccine or a placebo. The sequences come from peripheral blood, collected in a trial of Ad26.COV2.S vaccine versus placebo. The CDR3, as DNA: TGTGCCAGCACCCCCCTGGTCGGGGGTGGGTTGTTTTTT. Translated, it gives CASTPLVGGGLFF.